This TCR beta chain appears in the sequencing data of a study of cytomegalovirus exposure and HLA in healthy donors (TCRdb year 2017). About the study as a whole: According to a later analysis, one platform produced both the 100 to 150 validation repertoires and the 550 to 800 repertoires of the first cohort. To predict cytomegalovirus infection status, the study brought together high-throughput TCR immunosequencing, statistical association of individual TCRs with disease status, and machine learning. The aim of the study was to test whether cataloging public T cell receptors could identify signatures of past pathogen exposure. Besides the first cohort of 666 subjects, a separate validation cohort made up of over 100 different subjects was used. Overall study outcomes, separate from this receptor: In both the original and validation cohorts, the classifier was reported to diagnose cytomegalovirus status with high specificity and sensitivity. The authors suggested that the approach could potentially be extended to other disease states and immunological phenotypes. A total of 150 or so TCR beta chains were listed by the study as associated with cytomegalovirus. Most TCR sequences were seen in very few donors, while some public TCRs were found in many individuals. A later analysis had no HLA typing for the validation cohort, so co-occurrence there was scored across all 130 or so repertoires. A few of the identified cytomegalovirus-associated TCR beta chains were confirmed in vitro to be specific for cytomegalovirus antigens. In a later analysis, TCRs clustered in the first cohort were found to also tend to co-occur in the roughly 110 validation repertoires, with roughly 93% of cluster scores above 0.

A note on this clone: Its antigen target is currently unknown. No base quality values were provided; no much bigger clone lies one nucleotide off.

Donors formed part of the validation cohort, which comprised over a hundred subjects and was distinct from the first cohort of over 500 subjects. From a lookup of the germline V gene, CDR1 and CDR2 are SGHTA and FQGNSA. Trimming costs V 0 bases and J 1 base, and their ends lie 10 bases apart. The CDR3, from cysteine to phenylalanine, totals 16 residues. Only the CDR3 DNA stays, 48 bases, in frame from base 1. Preparation of the library involved the immunoSEQ multiplex PCR assay. The original pipeline was this. A statistical classification framework was built for diagnosing cytomegalovirus status from the catalog of TCR beta chain sequences. Entries here come from immuneACCESS through TCRdb and include only in-frame sequences with V and J called. Some clones fail to appear in such tables; in the studies checked, an unresolved V gene covers under half of the shortfall, and the cause of the remainder is unknown. V and J calls and clone size come straight from that table; D and trimming were deduced from the DNA. The sample has 250,000 to 300,000 clones on record, roughly 89% of them singletons. The ten top clones hold roughly 0.4% of the sample.

This TCR was sampled from a woman between 18 and 29 years old in good health and CMV-seronegative. Sequencing was done on a sample of PBMCs. The rearrangement joined TRBV7-2 to TRBJ1-3; the D gene is not confidently resolved. The nucleotides read TGTGCCAGCAGCTTAGCAGTCAGATCTTCTGGAAACACCATATATTTT. Protein translation: CASSLAVRSSGNTIYF.